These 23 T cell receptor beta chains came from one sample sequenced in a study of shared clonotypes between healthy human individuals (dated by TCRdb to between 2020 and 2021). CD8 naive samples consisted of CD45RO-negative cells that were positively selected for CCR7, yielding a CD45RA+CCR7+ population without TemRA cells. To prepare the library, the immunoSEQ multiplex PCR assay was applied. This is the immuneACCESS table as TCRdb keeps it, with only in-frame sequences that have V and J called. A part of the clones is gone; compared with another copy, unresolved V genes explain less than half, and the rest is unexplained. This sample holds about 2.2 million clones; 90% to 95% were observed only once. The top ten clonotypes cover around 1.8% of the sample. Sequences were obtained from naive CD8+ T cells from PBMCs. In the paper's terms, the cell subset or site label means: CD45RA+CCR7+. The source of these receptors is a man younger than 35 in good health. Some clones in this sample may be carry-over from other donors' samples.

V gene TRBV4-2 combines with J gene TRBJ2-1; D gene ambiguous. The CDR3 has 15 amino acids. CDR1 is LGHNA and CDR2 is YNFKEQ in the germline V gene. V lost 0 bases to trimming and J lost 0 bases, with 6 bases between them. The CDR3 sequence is CASSQDRFSYNEQFF. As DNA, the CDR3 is TGTGCCAGCAGCCAAGACCGGTTCTCCTACAATGAGCAGTTCTTC.

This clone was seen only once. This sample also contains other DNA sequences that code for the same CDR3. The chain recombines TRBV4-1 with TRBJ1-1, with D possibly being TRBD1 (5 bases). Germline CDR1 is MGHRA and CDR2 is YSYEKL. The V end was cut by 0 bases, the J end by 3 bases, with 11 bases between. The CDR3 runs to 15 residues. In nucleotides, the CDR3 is TGCGCCAGCAGCCAAGATTGGGGGGGGGACACTGAAGCTTTCTTT. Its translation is CASSQDWGGDTEAFF.

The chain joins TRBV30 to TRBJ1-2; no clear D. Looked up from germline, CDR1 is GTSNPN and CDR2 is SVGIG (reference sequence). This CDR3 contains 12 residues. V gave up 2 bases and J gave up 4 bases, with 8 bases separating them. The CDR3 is CAWSSPAYGYTF. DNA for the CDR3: TGTGCCTGGAGTTCGCCGGCCTATGGCTACACCTTC.

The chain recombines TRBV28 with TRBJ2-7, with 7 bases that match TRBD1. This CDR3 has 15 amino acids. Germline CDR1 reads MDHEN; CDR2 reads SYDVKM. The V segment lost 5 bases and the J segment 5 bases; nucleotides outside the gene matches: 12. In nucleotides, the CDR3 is TGTGCCAGCAGTCCTTGGATAACAGGGGCCAACGAGCAGTACTTC. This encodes CASSPWITGANEQYF.

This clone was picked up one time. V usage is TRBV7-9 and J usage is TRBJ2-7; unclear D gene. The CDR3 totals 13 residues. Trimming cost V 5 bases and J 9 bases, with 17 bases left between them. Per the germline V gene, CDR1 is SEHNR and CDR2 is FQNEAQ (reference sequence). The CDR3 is CASSHGTAVGQYF. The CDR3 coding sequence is TGTGCCAGCAGCCATGGCACAGCTGTGGGGCAGTACTTC.

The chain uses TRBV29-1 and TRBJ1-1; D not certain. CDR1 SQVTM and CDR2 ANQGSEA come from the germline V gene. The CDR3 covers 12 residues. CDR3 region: CSVPRSSGEAFF. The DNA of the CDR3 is TGCAGTGTCCCAAGGAGTTCGGGGGAAGCTTTCTTT.

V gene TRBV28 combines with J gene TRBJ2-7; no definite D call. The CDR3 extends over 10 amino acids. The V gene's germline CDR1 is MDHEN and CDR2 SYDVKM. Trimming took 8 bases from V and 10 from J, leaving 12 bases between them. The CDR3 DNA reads TGTGCCAGCGGACGTGTTCCACAGTACTTC. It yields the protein CASGRVPQYF.

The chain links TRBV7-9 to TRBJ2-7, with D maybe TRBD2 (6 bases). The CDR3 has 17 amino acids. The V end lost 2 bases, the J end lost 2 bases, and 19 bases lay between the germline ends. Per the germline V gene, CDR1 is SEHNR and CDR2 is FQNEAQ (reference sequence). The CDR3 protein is CASSLKVTGAITYEQYF. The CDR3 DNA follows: TGTGCCAGCAGCTTAAAAGTAACGGGAGCGATAACCTACGAGCAGTACTTC.

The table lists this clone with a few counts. The CDR3 DNA sequence: TGCACCAGCAGCCAAGAGCCCAGCGGGGACGTAGAGTTCTTC. Protein product: CTSSQEPSGDVEFF. The chain couples TRBV1 to TRBJ2-1; the DNA was not compared with TRBD2, the D call given in the table. TRBV1 is listed as a pseudogene. The CDR3 runs 14 residues.

The CDR3 here is CASSEGGGPYEQYF. DNA for the CDR3: TGTGCCAGCAGTGAAGGTGGCGGTCCCTACGAGCAGTACTTC. The V call is TRBV2, the J call TRBJ2-7; D is ambiguous. Looked up from germline, CDR1 is SNHLY and CDR2 is FYNNEI. This CDR3 has 14 residues. Between the trimmed V and J ends, which lost 1 base and 2 bases, there was a span of 9 bases.

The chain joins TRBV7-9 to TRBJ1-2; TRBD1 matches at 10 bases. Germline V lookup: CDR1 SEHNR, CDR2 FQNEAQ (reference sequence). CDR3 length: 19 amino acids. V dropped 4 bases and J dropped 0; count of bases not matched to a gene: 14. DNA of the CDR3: TGTGCCAGCAGCTCCGATCTGGACAGGGGGGGCCGGCCTAACTATGGCTACACCTTC. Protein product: CASSSDLDRGGRPNYGYTF.

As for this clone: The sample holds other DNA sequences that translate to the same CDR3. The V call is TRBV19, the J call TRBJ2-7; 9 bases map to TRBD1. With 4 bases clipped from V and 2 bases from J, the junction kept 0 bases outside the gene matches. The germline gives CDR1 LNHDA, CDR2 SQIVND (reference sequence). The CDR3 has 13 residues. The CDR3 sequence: CASSRDRAYEQYF. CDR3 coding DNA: TGTGCCAGTAGTAGGGACAGGGCCTACGAGCAGTACTTC.

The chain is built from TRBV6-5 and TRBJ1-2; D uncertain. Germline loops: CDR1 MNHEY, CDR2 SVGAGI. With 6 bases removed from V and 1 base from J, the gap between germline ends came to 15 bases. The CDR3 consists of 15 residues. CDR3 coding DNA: TGTGCCAGCAGCCGGTCAGCTAATCTTAACTATGGCTACACCTTC. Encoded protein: CASSRSANLNYGYTF.

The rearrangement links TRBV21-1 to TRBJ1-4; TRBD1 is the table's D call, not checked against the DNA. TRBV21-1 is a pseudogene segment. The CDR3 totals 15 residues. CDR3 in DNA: TGTGCCAGCAGGAGACAAGGTGCAACTAATGAAAAACTGTTTTTT. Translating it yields CASRRQGATNEKLFF.

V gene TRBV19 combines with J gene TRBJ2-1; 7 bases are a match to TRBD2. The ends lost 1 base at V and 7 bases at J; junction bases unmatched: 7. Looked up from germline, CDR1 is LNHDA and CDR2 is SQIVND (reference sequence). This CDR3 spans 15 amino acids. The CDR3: CASSIVPGLWNEQFF. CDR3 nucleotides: TGTGCCAGTAGTATAGTACCGGGACTATGGAATGAGCAGTTCTTC. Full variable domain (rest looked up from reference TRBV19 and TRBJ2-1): DGGITQSPKYLFRKEGQNVTLSCEQNLNHDAMYWYRQDPGQGLRLIYYSQIVNDFQKGDIAEGYSVSREKKESFPLTVTSAQKNPTAFYLCASSIVPGLWNEQFFGPGTRLTVL.

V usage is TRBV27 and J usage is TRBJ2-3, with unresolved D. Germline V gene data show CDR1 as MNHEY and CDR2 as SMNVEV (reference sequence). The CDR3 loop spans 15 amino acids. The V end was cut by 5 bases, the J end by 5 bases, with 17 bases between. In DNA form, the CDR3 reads TGTGCCAGCAGTCTGCGGTCCTATCAAGGAGATACGCAGTATTTT. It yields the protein CASSLRSYQGDTQYF.

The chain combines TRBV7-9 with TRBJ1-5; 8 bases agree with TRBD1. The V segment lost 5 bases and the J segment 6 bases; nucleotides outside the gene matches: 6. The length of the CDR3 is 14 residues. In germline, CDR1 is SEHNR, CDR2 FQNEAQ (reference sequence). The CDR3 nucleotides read TGTGCCAGCAGCGAGACAGGGGTCGCTCAGCCCCAGCATTTT. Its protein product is CASSETGVAQPQHF. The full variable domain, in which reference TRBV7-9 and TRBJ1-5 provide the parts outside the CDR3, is DTGVSQNPRHKITKRGQNVTFRCDPISEHNRLYWYRQTLGQGPEFLTYFQNEAQLEKSRLLSDRFSAERPKGSFSTLEIQRTEQGDSAMYLCASSETGVAQPQHFGDGTRLSIL.

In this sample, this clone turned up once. The CDR3 nucleotides are TGTGCCAGCAGCTTAAACCTTGATTACGAGCAGTACTTC. Translated: CASSLNLDYEQYF. The chain couples TRBV11-2 to TRBJ2-7, with D uncertain. Looked up from germline, CDR1 is SGHAT and CDR2 is FQNNGV. The length of the CDR3 is 13 residues. V gave up 2 bases and J gave up 4 bases, with 9 bases separating them. Combining the CDR3 with reference TRBV11-2 and TRBJ2-7 gives the whole variable domain EAGVAQSPRYKIIEKRQSVAFWCNPISGHATLYWYQQILGQGPKLLIQFQNNGVVDDSQLPKDRFSAERLKGVDSTLKIQPAKLEDSAVYLCASSLNLDYEQYFGPGTRLTVT.

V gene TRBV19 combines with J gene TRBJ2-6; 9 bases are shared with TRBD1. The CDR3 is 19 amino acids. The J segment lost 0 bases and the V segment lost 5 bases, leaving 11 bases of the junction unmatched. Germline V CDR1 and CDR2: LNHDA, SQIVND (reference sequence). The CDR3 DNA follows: TGTGCCAGTAGTCCCCTTCGGGGACAGGGAGGCTCTGGGGCCAACGTCCTGACTTTC. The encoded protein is CASSPLRGQGGSGANVLTF. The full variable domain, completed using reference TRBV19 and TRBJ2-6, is DGGITQSPKYLFRKEGQNVTLSCEQNLNHDAMYWYRQDPGQGLRLIYYSQIVNDFQKGDIAEGYSVSREKKESFPLTVTSAQKNPTAFYLCASSPLRGQGGSGANVLTFGAGSRLTVL.

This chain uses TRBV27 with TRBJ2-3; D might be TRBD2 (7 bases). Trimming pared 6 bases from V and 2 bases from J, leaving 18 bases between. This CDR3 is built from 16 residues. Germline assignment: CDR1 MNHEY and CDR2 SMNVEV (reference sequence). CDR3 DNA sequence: TGTGCCAGCAGGGTTTTTGGAGGGGGGGCCACAGATACGCAGTATTTT. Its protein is CASRVFGGGATDTQYF.

The CDR3 is CASSLYVAGDHGYTF. CDR3 sequence (DNA): TGTGCCAGCAGTTTGTATGTCGCAGGGGACCATGGCTACACCTTC. This chain joins TRBV28 and TRBJ1-2; tentatively, D is TRBD1 (6 bases). The CDR3 length is 15 residues. The germline V gene has CDR1 MDHEN and CDR2 SYDVKM. The V end was cut by 3 bases, the J end by 6 bases, with 17 bases between.

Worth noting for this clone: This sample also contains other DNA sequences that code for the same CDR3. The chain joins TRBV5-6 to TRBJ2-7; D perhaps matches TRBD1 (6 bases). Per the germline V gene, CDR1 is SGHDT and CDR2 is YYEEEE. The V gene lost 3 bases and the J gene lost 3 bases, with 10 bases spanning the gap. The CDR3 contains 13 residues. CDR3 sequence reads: CASSWDKGYEQYF. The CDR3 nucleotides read TGTGCCAGCAGCTGGGACAAGGGCTACGAGCAGTACTTC.

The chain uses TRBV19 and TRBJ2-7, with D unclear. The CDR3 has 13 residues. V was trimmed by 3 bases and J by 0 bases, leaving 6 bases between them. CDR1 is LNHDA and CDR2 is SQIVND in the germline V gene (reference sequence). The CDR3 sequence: CASSIFVSYEQYF. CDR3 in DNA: TGTGCCAGTAGTATCTTCGTCTCCTACGAGCAGTACTTC.